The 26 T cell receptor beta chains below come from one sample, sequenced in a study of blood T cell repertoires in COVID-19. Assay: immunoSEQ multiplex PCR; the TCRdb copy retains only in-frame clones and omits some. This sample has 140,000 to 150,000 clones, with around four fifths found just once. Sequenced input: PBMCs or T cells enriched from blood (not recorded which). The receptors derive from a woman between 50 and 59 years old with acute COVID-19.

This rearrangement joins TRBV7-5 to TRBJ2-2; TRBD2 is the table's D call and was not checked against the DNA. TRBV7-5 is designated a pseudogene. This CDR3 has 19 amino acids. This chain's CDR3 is CVRSLPTHVVAGITGELFF. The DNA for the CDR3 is TGTGTCAGAAGCTTACCCACCCACGTGGTGGCGGGGATCACCGGGGAGCTGTTTTTT.

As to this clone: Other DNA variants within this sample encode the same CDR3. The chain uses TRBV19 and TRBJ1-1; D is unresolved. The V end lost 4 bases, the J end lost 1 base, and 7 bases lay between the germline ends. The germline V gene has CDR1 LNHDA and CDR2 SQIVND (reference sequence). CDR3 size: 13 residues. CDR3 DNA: TGTGCCAGTAGTAATCGACAGAACACTGAAGCTTTCTTT. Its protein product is CASSNRQNTEAFF.

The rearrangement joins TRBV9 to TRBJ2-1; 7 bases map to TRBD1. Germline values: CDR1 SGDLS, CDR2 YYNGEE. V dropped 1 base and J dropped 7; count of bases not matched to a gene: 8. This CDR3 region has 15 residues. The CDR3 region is CASSVQGVGGNEQFF. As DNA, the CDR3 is TGTGCCAGCAGCGTACAGGGGGTTGGGGGTAATGAGCAGTTCTTC.

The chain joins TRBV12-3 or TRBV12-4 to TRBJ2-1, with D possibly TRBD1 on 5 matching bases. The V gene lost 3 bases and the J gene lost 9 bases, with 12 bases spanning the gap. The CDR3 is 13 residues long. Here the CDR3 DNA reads TGTGCCAGCAGTTTGCTGGAAAGGGGTGAGCAGTTCTTC. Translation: CASSLLERGEQFF.

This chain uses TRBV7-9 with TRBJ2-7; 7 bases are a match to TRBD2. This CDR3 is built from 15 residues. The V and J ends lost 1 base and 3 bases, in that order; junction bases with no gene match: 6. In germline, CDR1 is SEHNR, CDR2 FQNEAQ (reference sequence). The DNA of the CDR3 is TGTGCCAGCAGCTTAGTGGGGGGGACCTTCTACGAGCAGTACTTC. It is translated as CASSLVGGTFYEQYF. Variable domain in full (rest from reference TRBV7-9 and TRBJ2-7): DTGVSQNPRHKITKRGQNVTFRCDPISEHNRLYWYRQTLGQGPEFLTYFQNEAQLEKSRLLSDRFSAERPKGSFSTLEIQRTEQGDSAMYLCASSLVGGTFYEQYFGPGTRLTVT.

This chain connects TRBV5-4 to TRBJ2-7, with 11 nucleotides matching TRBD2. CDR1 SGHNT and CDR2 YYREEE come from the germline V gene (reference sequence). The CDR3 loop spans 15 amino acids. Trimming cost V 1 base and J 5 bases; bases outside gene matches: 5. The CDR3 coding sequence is TGTGCCAGCAGCTTGATAACTAGCGGGAGTGACGAGCAGTACTTC. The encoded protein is CASSLITSGSDEQYF.

DNA for the CDR3: TGTGCCAGCACCCCCCGCTCCTACAATGAGCAGTTCTTC. Translation gives CASTPRSYNEQFF. The chain couples TRBV12-3 or TRBV12-4 to TRBJ2-1; no clear D. V lost 7 bases to trimming and J lost 0 bases, with 7 bases between them. This CDR3 has 13 amino acids.

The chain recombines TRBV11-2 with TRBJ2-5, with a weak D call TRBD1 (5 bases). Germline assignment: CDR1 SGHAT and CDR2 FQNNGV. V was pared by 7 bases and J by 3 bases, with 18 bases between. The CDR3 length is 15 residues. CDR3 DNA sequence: TGTGCCAGCACCCGTTTGACAGTCCCAGAAGAGACCCAGTACTTC. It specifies CASTRLTVPEETQYF.

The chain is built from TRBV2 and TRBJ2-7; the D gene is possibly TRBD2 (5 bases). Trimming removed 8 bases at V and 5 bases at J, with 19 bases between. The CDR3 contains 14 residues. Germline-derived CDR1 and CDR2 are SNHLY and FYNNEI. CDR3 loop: CASQTSREWDEQYF. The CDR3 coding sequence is TGTGCCAGCCAGACCAGCCGGGAATGGGACGAGCAGTACTTC.

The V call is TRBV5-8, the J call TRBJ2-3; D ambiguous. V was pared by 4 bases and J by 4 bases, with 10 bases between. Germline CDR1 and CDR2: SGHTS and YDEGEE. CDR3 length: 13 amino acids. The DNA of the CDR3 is TGTGCCAGCAGCAACTCACGGGCAGATACGCAGTATTTT. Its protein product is CASSNSRADTQYF.

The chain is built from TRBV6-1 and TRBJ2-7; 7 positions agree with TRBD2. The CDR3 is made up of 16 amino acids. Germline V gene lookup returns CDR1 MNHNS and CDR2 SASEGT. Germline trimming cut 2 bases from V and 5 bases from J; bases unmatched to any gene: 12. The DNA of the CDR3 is TGTGCCAGCAGTGAATCTTGGAGTGCGGGAGTGAACGAGCAGTACTTC. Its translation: CASSESWSAGVNEQYF.

The CDR3 here is CATSSSSDTMDTQYF. In DNA form, the CDR3 reads TGTGCCACCAGCAGTTCTAGCGATACGATGGATACGCAGTATTTT. The chain employs TRBV15 and TRBJ2-3; perhaps TRBD2 as D (6 bases). Germline V gene data show CDR1 as LNHNV and CDR2 as YYDKDF (reference sequence). The CDR3 is 15 amino acids. Trimming removed 3 bases at V and 6 bases at J, with 16 bases between. Full variable domain (outside the CDR3, taken from reference TRBV15 and TRBJ2-3): DAMVIQNPRYQVTQFGKPVTLSCSQTLNHNVMYWYQQKSSQAPKLLFHYYDKDFNNEADTPDNFQSRRPNTSFCFLDIRSPGLGDTAMYLCATSSSSDTMDTQYFGPGTRLTVL.

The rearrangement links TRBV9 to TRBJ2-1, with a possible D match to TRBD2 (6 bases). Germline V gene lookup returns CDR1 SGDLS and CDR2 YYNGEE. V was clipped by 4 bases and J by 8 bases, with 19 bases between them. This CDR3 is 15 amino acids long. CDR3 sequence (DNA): TGTGCCAGCAGCCCTCGGGCTGGGGGGATCGATGAGCAGTTCTTC. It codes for CASSPRAGGIDEQFF.

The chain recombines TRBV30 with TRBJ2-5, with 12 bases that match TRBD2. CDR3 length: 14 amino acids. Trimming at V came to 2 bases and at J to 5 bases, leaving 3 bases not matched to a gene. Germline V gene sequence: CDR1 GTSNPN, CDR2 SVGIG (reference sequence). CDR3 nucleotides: TGTGCCTGGAGTACCGGGACTAGCGGGGAGACCCAGTACTTC. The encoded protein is CAWSTGTSGETQYF.

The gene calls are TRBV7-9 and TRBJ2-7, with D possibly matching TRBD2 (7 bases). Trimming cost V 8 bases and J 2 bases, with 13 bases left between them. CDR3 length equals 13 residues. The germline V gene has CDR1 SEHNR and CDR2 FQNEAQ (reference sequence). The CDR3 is CASGGRGAYEQYF. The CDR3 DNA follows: TGTGCCAGCGGAGGGAGGGGGGCCTACGAGCAGTACTTC.

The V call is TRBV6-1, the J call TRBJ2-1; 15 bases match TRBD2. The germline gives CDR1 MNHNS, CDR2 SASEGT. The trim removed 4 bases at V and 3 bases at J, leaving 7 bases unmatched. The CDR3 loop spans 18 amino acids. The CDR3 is CASSAQGLAGGHYNEQFF. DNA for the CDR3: TGTGCCAGCAGTGCCCAAGGACTAGCGGGAGGGCACTACAATGAGCAGTTCTTC.

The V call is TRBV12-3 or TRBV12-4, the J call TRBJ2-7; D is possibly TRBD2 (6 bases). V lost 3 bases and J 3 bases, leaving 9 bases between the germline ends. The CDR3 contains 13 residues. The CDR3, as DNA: TGTGCCAGCAGTTTGAGTAGCGGCTACGAGCAGTACTTC. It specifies CASSLSSGYEQYF.

DNA for the CDR3: TGTGCCAGTAGTAACCAGGGGGCGCGTGGTGAAAAACTGTTTTTT. Protein product: CASSNQGARGEKLFF. The chain is built from TRBV19 and TRBJ1-4; the match to TRBD1 covers 8 bases. The CDR3 runs 15 residues. The J segment lost 7 bases and the V segment lost 4 bases, leaving 8 bases of the junction unmatched. The germline gives CDR1 LNHDA, CDR2 SQIVND (reference sequence).

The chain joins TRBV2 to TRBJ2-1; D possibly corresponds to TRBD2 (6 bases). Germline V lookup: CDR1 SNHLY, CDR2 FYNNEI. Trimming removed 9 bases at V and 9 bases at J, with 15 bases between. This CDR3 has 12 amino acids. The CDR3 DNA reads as TGTGCCAGTAGACTAGTCTCTGTTGAGCAGTTCTTC. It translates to CASRLVSVEQFF.

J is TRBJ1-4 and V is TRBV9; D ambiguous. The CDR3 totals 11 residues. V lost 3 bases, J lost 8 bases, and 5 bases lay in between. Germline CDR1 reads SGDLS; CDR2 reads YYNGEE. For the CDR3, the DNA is TGTGCCAGCAGCGCCGGGGAAAAACTGTTTTTT. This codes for CASSAGEKLFF.

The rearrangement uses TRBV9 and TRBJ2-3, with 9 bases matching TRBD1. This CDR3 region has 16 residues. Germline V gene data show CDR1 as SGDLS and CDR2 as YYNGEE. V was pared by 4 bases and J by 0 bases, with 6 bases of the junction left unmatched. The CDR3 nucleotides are TGTGCCAGCAGCTTACAGGGACAGGGAAGCACAGATACGCAGTATTTT. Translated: CASSLQGQGSTDTQYF.

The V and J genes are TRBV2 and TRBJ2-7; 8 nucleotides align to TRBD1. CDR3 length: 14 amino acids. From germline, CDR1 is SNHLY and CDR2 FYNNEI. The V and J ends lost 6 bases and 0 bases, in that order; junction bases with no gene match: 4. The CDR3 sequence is CASRGQAFSYEQYF. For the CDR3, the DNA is TGTGCCAGCAGGGGACAGGCCTTCTCCTACGAGCAGTACTTC.

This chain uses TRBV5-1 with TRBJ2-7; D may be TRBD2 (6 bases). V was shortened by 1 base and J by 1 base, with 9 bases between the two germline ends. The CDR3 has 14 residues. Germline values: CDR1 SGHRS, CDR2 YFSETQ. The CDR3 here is CASSLRDWSYEQYF. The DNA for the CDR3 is TGCGCCAGCAGCTTGCGGGACTGGTCCTACGAGCAGTACTTC.

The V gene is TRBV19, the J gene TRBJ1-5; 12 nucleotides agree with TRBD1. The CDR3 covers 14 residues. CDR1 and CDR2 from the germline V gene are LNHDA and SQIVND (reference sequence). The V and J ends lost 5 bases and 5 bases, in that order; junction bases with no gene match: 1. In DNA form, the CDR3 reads TGTGCCAGTAGTGGGACAGGGGGCCATCAGCCCCAGCATTTT. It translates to CASSGTGGHQPQHF.

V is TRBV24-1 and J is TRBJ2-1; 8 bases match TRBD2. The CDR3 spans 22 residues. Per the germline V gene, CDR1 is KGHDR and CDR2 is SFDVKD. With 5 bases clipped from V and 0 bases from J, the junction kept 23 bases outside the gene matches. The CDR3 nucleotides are TGTGCCACCAGTGCCGTCTTGGGGTCTGATAGTCGGGAGGGCTTCTCCTACAATGAGCAGTTCTTC. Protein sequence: CATSAVLGSDSREGFSYNEQFF.

CDR3: CASSMGWRVSTEEEKLFF. CDR3 sequence (DNA): TGTGCCAGTAGTATGGGGTGGCGGGTTTCAACTGAGGAAGAAAAACTGTTTTTT. This chain joins TRBV19 and TRBJ1-4; no firm D call. The CDR3 contains 18 residues. The germline gives CDR1 LNHDA, CDR2 SQIVND (reference sequence). Trimming took off 3 bases at V and 8 bases at J, with 25 bases between the two ends. The complete variable domain, with remaining parts taken from reference TRBV19 and TRBJ1-4, reads DGGITQSPKYLFRKEGQNVTLSCEQNLNHDAMYWYRQDPGQGLRLIYYSQIVNDFQKGDIAEGYSVSREKKESFPLTVTSAQKNPTAFYLCASSMGWRVSTEEEKLFFGSGTQLSVL.